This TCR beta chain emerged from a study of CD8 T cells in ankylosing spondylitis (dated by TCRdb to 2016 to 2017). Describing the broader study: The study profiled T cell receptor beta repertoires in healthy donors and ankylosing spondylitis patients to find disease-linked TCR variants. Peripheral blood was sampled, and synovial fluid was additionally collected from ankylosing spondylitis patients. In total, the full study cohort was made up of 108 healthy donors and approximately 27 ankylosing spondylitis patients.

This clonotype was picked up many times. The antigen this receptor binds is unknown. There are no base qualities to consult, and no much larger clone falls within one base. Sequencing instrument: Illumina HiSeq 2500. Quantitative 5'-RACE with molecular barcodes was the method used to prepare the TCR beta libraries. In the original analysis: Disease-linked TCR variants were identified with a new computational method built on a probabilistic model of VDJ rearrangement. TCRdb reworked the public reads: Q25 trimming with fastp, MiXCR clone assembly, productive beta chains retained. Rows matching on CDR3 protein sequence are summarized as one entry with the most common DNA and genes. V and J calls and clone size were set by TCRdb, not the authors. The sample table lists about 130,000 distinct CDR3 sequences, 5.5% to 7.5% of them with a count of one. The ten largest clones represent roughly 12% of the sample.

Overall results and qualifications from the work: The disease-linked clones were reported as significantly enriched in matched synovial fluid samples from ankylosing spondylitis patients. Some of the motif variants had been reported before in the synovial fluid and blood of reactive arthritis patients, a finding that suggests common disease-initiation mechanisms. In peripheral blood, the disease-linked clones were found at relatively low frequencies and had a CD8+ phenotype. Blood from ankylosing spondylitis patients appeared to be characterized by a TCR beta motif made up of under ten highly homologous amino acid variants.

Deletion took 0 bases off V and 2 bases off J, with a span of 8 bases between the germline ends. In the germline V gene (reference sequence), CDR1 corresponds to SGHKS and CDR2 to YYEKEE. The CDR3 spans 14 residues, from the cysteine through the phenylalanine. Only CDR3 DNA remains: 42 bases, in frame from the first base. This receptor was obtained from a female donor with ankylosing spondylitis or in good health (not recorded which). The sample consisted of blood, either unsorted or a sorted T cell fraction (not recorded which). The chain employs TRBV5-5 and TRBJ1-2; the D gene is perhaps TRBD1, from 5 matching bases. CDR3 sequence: CASSLGQQNYGYTF. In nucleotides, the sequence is TGTGCCAGCAGCTTGGGACAGCAGAACTATGGCTACACCTTC.